This passage covers 32 T cell receptor beta chains from one sample sequenced in a study of T-cell reconstitution after alpha-beta-depleted transplantation in children. Researchers prepared the TCRbeta library using unique molecular identifiers, the study reports. MiXCR, applied by TCRdb to the PCR reads, yields one record per CDR3 protein. The data hold about 980,000 distinct CDR3 sequences, with roughly 29% observed a single time. This specimen consisted of PBMCs, mostly from graft donor cells, obtained 360 days after TCRalphabeta/CD19-depleted stem cell transplant. The origin of the receptors is a boy in the first two years of life who had a stem cell transplant for SCID, so the T cells may come from the graft donor.

V usage is TRBV6-2 or TRBV6-3 and J usage is TRBJ2-2, with D possibly being TRBD1 (5 bases). Per the germline V gene, CDR1 is MNHEY and CDR2 is SVGEGT. The CDR3 spans 15 residues. The germline V and J ends were trimmed by 2 bases and 7 bases, with 14 bases remaining between them. CDR3: CASSYVQGRGGELFF. In DNA form, the CDR3 reads TGTGCCAGCAGTTACGTGCAGGGAAGGGGCGGGGAGCTGTTTTTT.

This clonotype was counted between two and nine times. The chain recombines TRBV12-3 or TRBV12-4 with TRBJ2-5; 7 bases are shared with TRBD2. V trimming: 1 base; J trimming: 5 bases; junction bases outside the gene matches: 7. This CDR3 is built from 15 residues. DNA of the CDR3: TGTGCCAGCAGTTTAGGAGCGGGGAAGGGTGAGACCCAGTACTTC. Its protein is CASSLGAGKGETQYF.

The rearrangement uses TRBV18 and TRBJ2-7; D might be TRBD1 (6 bases). The V end lost 3 bases, the J end lost 4 bases, and 19 bases lay between the germline ends. The CDR3 is 16 residues long. Germline V gene data show CDR1 as KGHSH and CDR2 as LQKENI. DNA for the CDR3: TGTGCCAGCTCACCGCAAAACAGGGAGCGATGGTACGAGCAGTACTTC. Its protein is CASSPQNRERWYEQYF. Based on the CDR3 plus reference TRBV18 and TRBJ2-7, the full variable domain is NAGVMQNPRHLVRRRGQEARLRCSPMKGHSHVYWYRQLPEEGLKFMVYLQKENIIDESGMPKERFSAEFPKEGPSILRIQQVVRGDSAAYFCASSPQNRERWYEQYFGPGTRLTVT.

V and J are TRBV6-2 or TRBV6-3 and TRBJ1-1; no definite D call. The CDR3 loop spans 11 amino acids. Trimming shortened V by 5 bases and J by 10 bases, and 11 bases separated the two germline ends. In germline, CDR1 is MNHEY, CDR2 SVGEGT. This CDR3 reads CASSDLLRAFF. CDR3 bases: TGTGCCAGCAGTGACCTTCTTAGAGCTTTCTTT.

This clonotype was counted between two and nine times. V gene TRBV12-3 or TRBV12-4 combines with J gene TRBJ1-3; D might be TRBD1 (5 bases). Trimming stripped 4 bases from V and 0 bases from J, with 10 bases between. The CDR3 spans 15 residues. The CDR3 sequence is CASSSQVLSGNTIYF. DNA of the CDR3: TGTGCCAGCAGTTCACAGGTGCTCTCTGGAAACACCATATATTTT.

This clonotype was detected a few times. V and J are TRBV7-2 and TRBJ1-5, with D perhaps matching TRBD1 (5 bases). V was pared by 5 bases and J by 2 bases, with 13 bases between. Germline CDR1 and CDR2: SGHTA and FQGNSA. CDR3 size: 15 residues. The CDR3 here is CASSLLGQGNQPQHF. The CDR3 DNA is TGTGCCAGCAGCCTTCTCGGACAAGGCAATCAGCCCCAGCATTTT. Together with reference TRBV7-2 and TRBJ1-5, the CDR3 gives the full variable domain: GAGVSQSPSNKVTEKGKDVELRCDPISGHTALYWYRQSLGQGLEFLIYFQGNSAPDKSGLPSDRFSAERTGGSVSTLTIQRTQQEDSAVYLCASSLLGQGNQPQHFGDGTRLSIL.

The genes are TRBV20-1 and TRBJ2-5; D gene uncertain. The V end lost 5 bases, the J end lost 3 bases, and 10 bases lay between the germline ends. The CDR3 is made up of 12 amino acids. Germline CDR1 reads DFQATT; CDR2 reads SNEGSKA (reference sequence). The CDR3 sequence: CSAEDPEETQYF. As DNA, the CDR3 is TGCAGTGCTGAAGACCCCGAAGAGACCCAGTACTTC.

The rearrangement joins TRBV10-3 to TRBJ2-7; D perhaps matches TRBD1 (6 bases). CDR3 size: 14 residues. The V end was cut by 8 bases, the J end by 2 bases, with 16 bases between. Germline CDR1 and CDR2: ENHRY and SYGVKD. CDR3 DNA: TGTGCCATCGCCTTTGGGACAAACGCCTACGAGCAGTACTTC. Residues: CAIAFGTNAYEQYF.

The CDR3 reads CASSQNRLAGGFQETQYF. CDR3 nucleotides: TGCGCCAGCAGCCAAAACCGACTAGCGGGGGGCTTCCAAGAGACCCAGTACTTC. The chain carries TRBV4-3 and TRBJ2-5; 13 nucleotides agree with TRBD2. Germline V gene sequence: CDR1 LGHNA, CDR2 YSLEER. V lost 2 bases to trimming and J lost 1 base; unmatched junction nucleotides: 7. This CDR3 spans 18 amino acids.

This clonotype was counted at least ten times. This rearrangement joins TRBV5-1 to TRBJ1-1, with 8 bases matching TRBD1. Germline V gene data show CDR1 as SGHRS and CDR2 as YFSETQ. There are 14 residues in the CDR3. V dropped 2 bases and J dropped 5; count of bases not matched to a gene: 5. The CDR3 is CASSLSGGGTEAFF. As DNA, the CDR3 is TGCGCCAGCAGCTTATCAGGGGGCGGAACTGAAGCTTTCTTT.

The table lists this clonotype with a few counts. J is TRBJ2-3 and V is TRBV5-1, with D unclear. The CDR3 runs to 14 residues. Looked up from germline, CDR1 is SGHRS and CDR2 is YFSETQ. V was cut by 1 base and J by 4 bases, with 10 bases left in between. The CDR3 DNA reads TGCGCCAGCAGCTTGTCTCAAGGGCCAGATACGCAGTATTTT. Protein sequence: CASSLSQGPDTQYF.

The table lists this clonotype with many counts. The chain has TRBV20-1 and TRBJ2-5; TRBD2 matches 12 bases. Unmatched junction bases numbered 11, after V lost 1 base and J lost 2 bases. The CDR3 consists of 18 residues. Germline-derived CDR1 and CDR2 are DFQATT and SNEGSKA (reference sequence). CDR3 protein: CSARVGETSGRLQETQYF. The CDR3, as DNA: TGCAGTGCTAGAGTGGGGGAGACTAGCGGGAGATTACAAGAGACCCAGTACTTC.

This clonotype has just a few counts. J is TRBJ2-1 and V is TRBV12-3 or TRBV12-4; no definite D call. CDR3 size: 16 residues. Trimming took off 4 bases at V and 4 bases at J, with 17 bases between the two ends. The CDR3 nucleotides read TGTGCCAGCAGTTCACGGGCCCCTGGGCCATACAATGAGCAGTTCTTC. Translation gives CASSSRAPGPYNEQFF.

The chain recombines TRBV29-1 with TRBJ1-2; 9 bases map to TRBD1. The CDR3 sequence is 17 residues long. V lost 2 bases and J lost 7; bases outside the gene matches: 17. Looked up from germline, CDR1 is SQVTM and CDR2 is ANQGSEA. This chain's CDR3 is CSVEPELGVGTGFGYTF. CDR3 bases: TGCAGCGTTGAACCCGAGTTGGGCGTCGGGACAGGGTTTGGCTACACCTTC.

This clonotype has just a few counts. The chain joins TRBV12-3 or TRBV12-4 to TRBJ2-3; the D gene is possibly TRBD2 (5 bases). Trimming cost V 5 bases and J 2 bases, with 17 bases left between them. The CDR3 is 16 residues long. The chain's CDR3 is CASSAPISGFTDTQYF. CDR3 in DNA: TGTGCCAGCAGTGCACCTATTTCGGGGTTCACAGATACGCAGTATTTT.

V usage is TRBV27 and J usage is TRBJ1-2, with D possibly matching TRBD1 (6 bases). This CDR3 spans 15 amino acids. The germline CDR1 and CDR2 sequences are MNHEY and SMNVEV (reference sequence). The V gene lost 4 bases and the J gene lost 0 bases, with 12 bases spanning the gap. The CDR3 sequence is CASSYDRRANYGYTF. CDR3 DNA: TGTGCCAGCAGTTACGACAGGCGAGCTAACTATGGCTACACCTTC.

The chain uses TRBV5-5 and TRBJ1-1, with 7 bases identical to TRBD1. Germline CDR1 and CDR2: SGHKS and YYEKEE (reference sequence). The CDR3 has 15 residues. V lost 3 bases, J lost 1 base, and 6 bases stayed unmatched. The CDR3 DNA reads as TGTGCCAGCAGCTCACAGGGGTTGGCGAACACTGAAGCTTTCTTT. As protein: CASSSQGLANTEAFF.

DNA for the CDR3: TGTGCCAGCAGCTTCCTGGGAGGGGTCTCCTACGAGCAGTACTTC. As protein: CASSFLGGVSYEQYF. V gene TRBV7-2 combines with J gene TRBJ2-7; TRBD2 matches at 7 bases. This CDR3 is 15 amino acids long. V trimming: 3 bases; J trimming: 0 bases; junction bases outside the gene matches: 5. CDR1 and CDR2 (germline): SGHTA, FQGNSA. The complete variable domain, with remaining parts taken from reference TRBV7-2 and TRBJ2-7, reads GAGVSQSPSNKVTEKGKDVELRCDPISGHTALYWYRQSLGQGLEFLIYFQGNSAPDKSGLPSDRFSAERTGGSVSTLTIQRTQQEDSAVYLCASSFLGGVSYEQYFGPGTRLTVT.

This clonotype was seen only a few times. This chain joins TRBV9 and TRBJ2-3, with D perhaps matching TRBD2 (5 bases). The CDR3 totals 14 residues. Germline V CDR1 and CDR2: SGDLS, YYNGEE. The ends were cut back, 2 bases at V and 2 bases at J, with 9 bases in the middle. Written as DNA, the CDR3 is TGTGCCAGCAGCGTTGGGAGCTACACAGATACGCAGTATTTT. This codes for CASSVGSYTDTQYF.

This clonotype was seen more than once but under ten times. V usage is TRBV24-1 and J usage is TRBJ2-3; 8 nucleotides match TRBD2. CDR3 length: 17 amino acids. V was clipped by 0 bases and J by 6 bases; unmatched bases: 10. Per germline, CDR1 KGHDR and CDR2 SFDVKD. The CDR3 DNA is TGTGCCACCAGTGATTTGCAAACCGGGGGGGCCCGGGATACGCAGTATTTT. It specifies CATSDLQTGGARDTQYF.

This chain connects TRBV19 to TRBJ2-5, with a tentative D call TRBD2 (5 bases). This CDR3 region has 16 residues. The germline CDR1 and CDR2 sequences are LNHDA and SQIVND (reference sequence). The ends were cut back, 4 bases at V and 3 bases at J, with 18 bases in the middle. CDR3 in DNA: TGTGCCAGTAGTAAAACGCCGGGGTGGTCCAAAGAGACCCAGTACTTC. It translates to CASSKTPGWSKETQYF.

J is TRBJ1-6 and V is TRBV5-1; TRBD1 aligns across 8 bases. With V trimmed by 4 bases and J by 3 bases, 3 bases remained unmatched. Germline CDR1 and CDR2: SGHRS and YFSETQ. This CDR3 spans 15 amino acids. The CDR3 nucleotides read TGCGCCAGCAGCGGGGGACAGGACTATAATTCACCCCTCCACTTT. Translating it yields CASSGGQDYNSPLHF.

This clonotype has a handful of counts. The chain is built from TRBV10-3 and TRBJ1-1, with TRBD1 matching over 8 bases. The V gene's germline CDR1 is ENHRY and CDR2 SYGVKD. The trim removed 7 bases at V and 4 bases at J, leaving 11 bases unmatched. This CDR3 is 15 amino acids long. The CDR3: CAINGQGMAGTEAFF. The DNA for the CDR3 is TGTGCCATCAACGGACAGGGAATGGCGGGCACTGAAGCTTTCTTT.

There are a few counts of this clonotype. The J gene is TRBJ2-3, the V gene TRBV19; D is unclear. Deletions cut 3 bases from V and 6 bases from J, with 7 bases between. Looked up from germline, CDR1 is LNHDA and CDR2 is SQIVND (reference sequence). The CDR3 totals 12 residues. The CDR3 spells CASSIPRDTQYF. The CDR3 bases are TGTGCCAGTAGTATCCCCCGCGATACGCAGTATTTT.

The chain has TRBV9 and TRBJ2-3, with D uncertain. Deletions cut 4 bases from V and 8 bases from J, with 14 bases between. The CDR3 runs 13 residues. Germline CDR1 is SGDLS and CDR2 is YYNGEE. This chain's CDR3 is CASSPPLGGTQYF. CDR3 DNA sequence: TGTGCCAGCAGCCCCCCCCTTGGCGGTACGCAGTATTTT.

The sample holds a few counts of this clonotype. The gene calls are TRBV28 and TRBJ2-7, with D uncertain. The CDR3 covers 13 residues. Germline V CDR1 and CDR2: MDHEN, SYDVKM. V was pared by 4 bases and J by 3 bases, with 10 bases between. CDR3 coding DNA: TGTGCCAGCAGTTCCAGAGAGGACTACGAGCAGTACTTC. Translated, it gives CASSSREDYEQYF.

The rearrangement joins TRBV20-1 to TRBJ1-1; possible D gene TRBD1, 5 bases. This CDR3 is 13 amino acids long. V was shortened by 5 bases and J by 4 bases, with 14 bases between the two germline ends. Looked up from germline, CDR1 is DFQATT and CDR2 is SNEGSKA (reference sequence). The CDR3 coding sequence is TGCAGTGCTCGAACCGCGGGGGGCACTGAAGCTTTCTTT. Translation gives CSARTAGGTEAFF.

The chain links TRBV19 to TRBJ2-1; TRBD2 is a possible D gene (6 bases). Germline lookup yields CDR1 LNHDA and CDR2 SQIVND (reference sequence). V shed 7 bases and J shed 4 bases, with 17 bases lying between them. The CDR3 length is 15 residues. CDR3: CASNKRGMGYNEQFF. The CDR3, as DNA: TGTGCCAGTAACAAACGGGGGATGGGTTACAATGAGCAGTTCTTC.

The sample holds a few counts of this clonotype. The V call is TRBV7-2, the J call TRBJ2-5; TRBD1 aligns across 8 bases. The junction had 6 bases not matched to a gene; V was cut back by 2 bases and J by 4 bases. The CDR3 has 15 amino acids. Germline V gives CDR1 SGHTA, CDR2 FQGNSA. CDR3 residues: CASSLRGQGAETQYF. DNA of the CDR3: TGTGCCAGCAGCTTAAGGGGCCAGGGGGCAGAGACCCAGTACTTC.

CDR3 bases: TGTGCCAGCAGTCCCGACAGGAGAGCAACTAATGAAAAACTGTTTTTT. Amino acid sequence: CASSPDRRATNEKLFF. J is TRBJ1-4 and V is TRBV12-3 or TRBV12-4, with D tentatively TRBD1 (6 bases). V dropped 5 bases and J dropped 0 bases, with 13 bases sitting between them. The length of the CDR3 is 16 residues.

The rearrangement links TRBV12-3 or TRBV12-4 to TRBJ2-7; D is ambiguous. This CDR3 contains 14 residues. The V gene lost 7 bases and the J gene lost 3 bases, with 16 bases spanning the gap. CDR3: CASTYRNSVYEQYF. CDR3 nucleotide sequence: TGTGCCAGCACCTACCGTAACAGCGTCTACGAGCAGTACTTC.

This clonotype showed up just a few times. CDR3 sequence (DNA): TGTGCCAGCAGCTCGCCGGGACAGGGTACTCAAGAGACCCAGTACTTC. This encodes CASSSPGQGTQETQYF. This chain uses TRBV11-2 with TRBJ2-5, with TRBD1 matching 9 bases. The CDR3 is made up of 16 amino acids. Germline-derived CDR1 and CDR2 are SGHAT and FQNNGV. V lost 4 bases and J lost 2; bases outside the gene matches: 8.